Listed below are T cell receptor beta chains from one sample, sequenced in a study of blood T cell repertoires in COVID-19. The method was immunoSEQ multiplex PCR; TCRdb's version includes in-frame clones alone and lacks a portion of them. This table holds just over 250,000 clones, about 81% found once. The sequenced sample was PBMCs or T cells enriched from blood (not recorded which). These receptor sequences come from a man aged 25 to 40 with acute COVID-19. CDR3s include the opening cysteine and the closing phenylalanine or tryptophan. A D gene is named only where the DNA matches it firmly.

15 | - | TRBJ2-4 | TRBV6-5 | CASSPRSSAKNIQYF
15 | TRBD1 | TRBJ1-4 | TRBV18 | CASSPPGQGDEKLFF
13 | - | TRBJ1-4 | TRBV11-2 | CASSSSPLGQGNF
15 | TRBD2 | TRBJ2-2 | TRBV14 | CASSYSIGRTGELFF
12 | - | TRBJ1-5 | TRBV30 | CAWSLTGQPQHF
15 | - | TRBJ2-2 | TRBV7-2 | CASKSGTSNTGELFF
13 | TRBD1 | TRBJ1-6 | TRBV19 | CASSIVGTEKLHF
13 | TRBD1 | TRBJ1-4 | TRBV28 | CASKQGRREKLFF
14 | TRBD1 | TRBJ2-2 | TRBV27 | CASRGQGYTGELFF
13 | - | TRBJ1-1 | TRBV19 | CASSRGTDLEAFF
15 | TRBD2 | TRBJ2-1 | TRBV7-3 | CASSFSSGTAGEQFF
16 | - | TRBJ2-1 | TRBV7-2 | CASSLVSVNSYNEQFF
16 | - | TRBJ1-5 | TRBV19 | CASTLKTGYSNQPQHF
15 | - | TRBJ1-5 | TRBV30 | CAWSEDSNRLRPQHF
15 | - | TRBJ2-5 | TRBV7-9 | CASSLATGRGETQYF
13 | - | TRBJ1-3 | TRBV9 | CASSVSRENTIYF
17 | TRBD2 | TRBJ2-2 | TRBV19 | CATGRLAGARNTGELFF
15 | - | TRBJ1-3 | TRBV7-2 | CASSLETHSGNTIYF